Sequencing of this T cell receptor (beta chain) was carried out in a study of regulatory T cells in long-lasting Graves disease. Regarding the study as a whole: Persistent disease exhibited a predilection for TRBV28, TRBJ1-2 and TRBJ2-5.

This clonotype appeared many times. What it binds is unknown. Libraries of TCR beta came from iRepertoire HTBI primers plus Arm-PCR of CDR3 regions. Each CDR3 protein gets one entry after TCRdb re-called the multiplex PCR reads with MiXCR. The sample has approximately 400,000 distinct CDR3 sequences, over 14% seen once. Time point of the sample: newly diagnosed GD, antithyroid drugs for less than 3 months. The TCR library was made from RNA extracted from PBMCs. J gave up 3 bases and V 2 bases, and 7 bases lay outside the gene matches. The germline V gene encodes CDR1 SGHTA and CDR2 FQGNSA. The CDR3 has 15 amino acids. The data were also submitted as part of a second study, on T cells in Graves' hyperthyroidism and ophthalmopathy.

The source is a woman aged 40 to 50 with Graves disease. The chain recombines TRBV7-2 with TRBJ2-7, with 7 positions matching TRBD1. The sample in question was peripheral blood mononuclear cells (PBMCs), obtained at new diagnosis, from a patient treated with antithyroid drugs. The CDR3 nucleotides are TGTGCCAGCAGCTTAAACAGGGGTACGAACTACGAGCAGTACTTC. Translating gives CASSLNRGTNYEQYF.